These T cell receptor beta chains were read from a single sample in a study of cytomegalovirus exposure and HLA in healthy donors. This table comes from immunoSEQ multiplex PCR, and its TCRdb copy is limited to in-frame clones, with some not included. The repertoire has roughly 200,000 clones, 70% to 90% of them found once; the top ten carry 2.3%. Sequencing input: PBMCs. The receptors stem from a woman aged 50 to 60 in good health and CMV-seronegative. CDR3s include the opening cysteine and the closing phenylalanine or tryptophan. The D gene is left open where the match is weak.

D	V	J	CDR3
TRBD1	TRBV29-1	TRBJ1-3	CSVSRGTGNTIYF
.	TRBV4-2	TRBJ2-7	CASSQAGSYEQYF
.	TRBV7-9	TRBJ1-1	CASSLADSGNTEAFF
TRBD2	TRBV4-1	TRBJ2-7	CASSQGSTGGQREQYF
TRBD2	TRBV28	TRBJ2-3	CASSTTSVSDTQYF
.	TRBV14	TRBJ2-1	CASSRIPVQAVDEQFF
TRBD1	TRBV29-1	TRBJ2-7	CSVEGTGGAKYF
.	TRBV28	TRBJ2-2	CASRLDGAGELFF
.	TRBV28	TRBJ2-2	CASSRRGTGELFF
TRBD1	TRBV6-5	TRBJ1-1	CASSSLRGRDCIF
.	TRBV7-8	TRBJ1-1	CASSLELLMNTEAFF
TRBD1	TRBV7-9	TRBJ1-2	CASSPDRVLHYGYTF
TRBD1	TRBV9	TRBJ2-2	CASSVTGANTGELFF
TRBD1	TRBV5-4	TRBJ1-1	CASSRQGMNTEAFF
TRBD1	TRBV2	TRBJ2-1	CASSGWDRGGVITYNEQFF
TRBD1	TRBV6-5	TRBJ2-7	CASSYGGTGRNEQYF
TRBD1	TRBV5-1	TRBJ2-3	CASSIRTGTSTDTQYF
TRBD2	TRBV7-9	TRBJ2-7	CASSPGLADYEQYF
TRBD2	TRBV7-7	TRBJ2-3	CASSPVAGGADTQYF
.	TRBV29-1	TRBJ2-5	CSVEVGRSGAGVAETQYF
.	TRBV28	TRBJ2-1	CASSLGKRDEQFF
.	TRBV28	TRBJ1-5	CASSLGSQPQHF
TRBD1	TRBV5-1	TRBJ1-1	CASSPGGQVNTEAFF
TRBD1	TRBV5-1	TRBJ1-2	CASSSQTGDYGYTF
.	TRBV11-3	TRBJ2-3	CASSSNGNTDTQYF
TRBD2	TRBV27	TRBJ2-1	CASSLWRGRDNEQFF
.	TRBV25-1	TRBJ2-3	CASSDSPGTDTQYF
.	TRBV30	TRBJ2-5	CAWSVRSRLIQETQYF
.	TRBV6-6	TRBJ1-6	CASRPQGYSPLHF
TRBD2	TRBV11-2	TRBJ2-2	CASSLHGPGGTGELFF
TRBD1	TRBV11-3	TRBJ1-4	CASSLGGQTNEKLFF
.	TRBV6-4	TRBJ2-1	CARRKSSGSSDEQFF
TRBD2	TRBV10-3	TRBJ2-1	CAIAGTSGRAGNEQFF
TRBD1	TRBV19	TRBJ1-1	CASSIDGTGNTEAFF
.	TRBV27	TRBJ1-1	CASSSQGRTEAFF
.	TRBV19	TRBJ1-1	CASSIRPSGTEAFF
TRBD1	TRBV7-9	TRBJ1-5	CASSPLTGGRIRQPQHF
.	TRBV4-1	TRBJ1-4	CASSQTDSLNEKLFF
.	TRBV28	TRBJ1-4	CASSLKGAMGKLFF
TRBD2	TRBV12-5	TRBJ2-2	CASGLGLAGTGELFF
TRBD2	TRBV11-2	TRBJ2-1	CASSSTLLAGRRNEQFF
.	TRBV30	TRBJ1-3	CAWSFPTGTRSGNTIYF
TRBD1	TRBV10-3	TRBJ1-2	CAITGTATHGYTF
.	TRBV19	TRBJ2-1	CASSEGPYNEQFF
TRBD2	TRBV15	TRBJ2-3	CATSRASQRGRDTQYF
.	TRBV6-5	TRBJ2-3	CASSFVEGRTDTQYF
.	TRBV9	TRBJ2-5	CASSVMGARETQYF
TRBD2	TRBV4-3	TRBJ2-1	CASSQDLQLAGHNEQFF
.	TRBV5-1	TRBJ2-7	CASSSDSPPYEQYF
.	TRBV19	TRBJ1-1	CASREGTTEAFF
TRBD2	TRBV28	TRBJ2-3	CASRGGRLRADTQYF
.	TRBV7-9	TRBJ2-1	CASDRNVGSSYNEQFF
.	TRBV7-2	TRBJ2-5	CASSLAGRGETQYF
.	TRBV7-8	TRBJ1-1	CASSLVAGKTEAFF
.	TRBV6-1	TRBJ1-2	CASSEASGGGYTF
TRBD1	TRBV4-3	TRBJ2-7	CASSQGGTGDEQYF
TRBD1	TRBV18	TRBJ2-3	CASSPTGASTDTQYF
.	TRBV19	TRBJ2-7	CASSMASQGIYEQYF
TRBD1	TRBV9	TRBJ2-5	CASSALGQGLETQYF
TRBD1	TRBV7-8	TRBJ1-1	CASSDRGRGVTEAFF